Included here is one TCR beta chain sequence, with context. The sample is drawn from a study of T cell changes during pregnancy in multiple sclerosis. Data came from immunoSEQ multiplex PCR; TCRdb stores just in-frame clones and leaves some out. The sample carries roughly 48,000 clones, around 92% recorded once. The CDR3 covers 13 residues. Per the germline V gene, CDR1 is GTSNPN and CDR2 is SVGIG (reference sequence). The V end was cut by 0 bases, the J end by 9 bases, with 12 bases between. Sequencing used CD4+ T cells from peripheral blood mononuclear cells, obtained in the third trimester of pregnancy. The rearrangement joins TRBV30 to TRBJ1-3; D is uncertain. The origin of this receptor is a female donor with multiple sclerosis, enrolled in a pregnancy study. For the CDR3, the DNA is TGTGCCTGGAGTGTACCCCTGGTGGCCACCATATATTTT. As protein: CAWSVPLVATIYF.